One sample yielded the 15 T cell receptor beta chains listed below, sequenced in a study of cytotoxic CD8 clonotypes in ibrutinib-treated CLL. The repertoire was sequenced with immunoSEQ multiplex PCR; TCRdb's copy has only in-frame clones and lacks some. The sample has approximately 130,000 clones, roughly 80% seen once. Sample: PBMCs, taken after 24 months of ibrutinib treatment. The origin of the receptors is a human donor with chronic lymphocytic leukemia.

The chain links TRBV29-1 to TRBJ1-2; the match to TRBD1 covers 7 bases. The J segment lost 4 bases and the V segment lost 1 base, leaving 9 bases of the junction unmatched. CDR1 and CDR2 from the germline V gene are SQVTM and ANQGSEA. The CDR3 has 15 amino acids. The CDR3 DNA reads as TGCAGCGTTGAAGGTAGTCAGGGGGTGGCCTATGGCTACACCTTC. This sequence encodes CSVEGSQGVAYGYTF.

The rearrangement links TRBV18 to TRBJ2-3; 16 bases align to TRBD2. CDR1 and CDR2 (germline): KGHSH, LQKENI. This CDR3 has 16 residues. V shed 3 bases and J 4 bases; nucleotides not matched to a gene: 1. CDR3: CASSPGLAGGPDTQYF. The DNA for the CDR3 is TGTGCCAGCTCACCGGGACTAGCGGGGGGGCCAGATACGCAGTATTTT.

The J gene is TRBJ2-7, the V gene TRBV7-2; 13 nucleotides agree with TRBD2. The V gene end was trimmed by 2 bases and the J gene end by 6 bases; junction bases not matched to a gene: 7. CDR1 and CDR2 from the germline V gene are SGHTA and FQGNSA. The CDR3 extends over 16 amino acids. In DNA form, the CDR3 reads TGTGCCAGCAGCTTATTTACACTAGCGGGGGGGTCCGAGCAGTACTTC. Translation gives CASSLFTLAGGSEQYF.

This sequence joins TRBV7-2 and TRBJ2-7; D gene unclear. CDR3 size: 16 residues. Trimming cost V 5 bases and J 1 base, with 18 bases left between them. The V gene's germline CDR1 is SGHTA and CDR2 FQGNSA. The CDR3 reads CASSTWTSRRSYEQYF. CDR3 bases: TGTGCCAGCAGCACGTGGACCAGCCGAAGATCCTACGAGCAGTACTTC.

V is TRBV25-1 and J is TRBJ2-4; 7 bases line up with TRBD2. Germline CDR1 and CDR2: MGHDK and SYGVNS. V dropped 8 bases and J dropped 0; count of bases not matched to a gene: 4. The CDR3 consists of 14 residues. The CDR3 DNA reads TGTGCCAGCGCCCCGGGGGGAGCCAAAAACATTCAGTACTTC. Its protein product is CASAPGGAKNIQYF.

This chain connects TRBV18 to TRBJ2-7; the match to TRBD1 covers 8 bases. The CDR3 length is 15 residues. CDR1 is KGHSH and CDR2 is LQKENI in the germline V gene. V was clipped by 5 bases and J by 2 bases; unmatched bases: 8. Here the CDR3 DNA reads TGTGCCAGCTCATCGGGGACAGGCCCAACCTACGAGCAGTACTTC. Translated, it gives CASSSGTGPTYEQYF.

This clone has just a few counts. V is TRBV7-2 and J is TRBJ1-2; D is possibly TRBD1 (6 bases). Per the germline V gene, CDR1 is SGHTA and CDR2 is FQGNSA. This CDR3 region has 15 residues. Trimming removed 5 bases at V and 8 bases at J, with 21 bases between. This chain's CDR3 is CASSDRTPRQAGYTF. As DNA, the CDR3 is TGTGCCAGCAGCGACCGAACTCCCCGACAGGCGGGCTACACCTTC. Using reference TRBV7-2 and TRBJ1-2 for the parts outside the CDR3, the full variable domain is GAGVSQSPSNKVTEKGKDVELRCDPISGHTALYWYRQSLGQGLEFLIYFQGNSAPDKSGLPSDRFSAERTGGSVSTLTIQRTQQEDSAVYLCASSDRTPRQAGYTFGSGTRLTVV.

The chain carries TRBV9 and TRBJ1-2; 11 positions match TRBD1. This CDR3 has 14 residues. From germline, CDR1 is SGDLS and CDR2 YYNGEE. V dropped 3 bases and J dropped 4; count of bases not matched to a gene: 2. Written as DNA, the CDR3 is TGTGCCAGCAGCGCCGGGACAGGGGGCTATGGCTACACCTTC. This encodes CASSAGTGGYGYTF. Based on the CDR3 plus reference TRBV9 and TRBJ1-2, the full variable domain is DSGVTQTPKHLITATGQRVTLRCSPRSGDLSVYWYQQSLDQGLQFLIQYYNGEERAKGNILERFSAQQFPDLHSELNLSSLELGDSALYFCASSAGTGGYGYTFGSGTRLTVV.

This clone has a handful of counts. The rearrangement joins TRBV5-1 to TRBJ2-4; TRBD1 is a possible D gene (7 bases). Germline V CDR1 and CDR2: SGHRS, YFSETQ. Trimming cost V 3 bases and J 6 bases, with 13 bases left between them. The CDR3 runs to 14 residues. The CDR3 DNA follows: TGCGCCAGCAGCTATTCGGGGGACAGAAACATTCAGTACTTC. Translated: CASSYSGDRNIQYF.

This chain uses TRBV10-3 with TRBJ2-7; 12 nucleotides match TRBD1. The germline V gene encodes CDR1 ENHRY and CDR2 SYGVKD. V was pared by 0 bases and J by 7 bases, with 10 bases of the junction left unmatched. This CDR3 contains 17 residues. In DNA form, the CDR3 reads TGTGCCATCAGTGAGTCGATTTTGGGACAGGGGGCAGGGGAGCAGTACTTC. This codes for CAISESILGQGAGEQYF.

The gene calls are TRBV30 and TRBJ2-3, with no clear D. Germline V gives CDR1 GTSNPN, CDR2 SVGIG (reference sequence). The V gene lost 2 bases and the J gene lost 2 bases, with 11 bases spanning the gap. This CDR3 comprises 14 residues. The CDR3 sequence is CAWSLTGYTDTQYF. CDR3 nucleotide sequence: TGTGCCTGGAGTCTAACCGGATACACAGATACGCAGTATTTT.

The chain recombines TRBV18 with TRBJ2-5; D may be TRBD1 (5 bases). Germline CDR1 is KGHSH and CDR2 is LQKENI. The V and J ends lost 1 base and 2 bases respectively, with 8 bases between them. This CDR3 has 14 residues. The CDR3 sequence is CASSPRSGQETQYF. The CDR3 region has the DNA TGTGCCAGCTCACCACGCTCAGGGCAAGAGACCCAGTACTTC.

The CDR3 region is CASSSSTSTDTQYF. As DNA, the CDR3 is TGCGCCAGCAGCAGTAGTACTAGCACAGATACGCAGTATTTT. J is TRBJ2-3 and V is TRBV5-1; D remains ambiguous. The CDR3 loop spans 14 amino acids. CDR1 is SGHRS and CDR2 is YFSETQ in the germline V gene. V gave up 4 bases and J gave up 0 bases, with 9 bases separating them.

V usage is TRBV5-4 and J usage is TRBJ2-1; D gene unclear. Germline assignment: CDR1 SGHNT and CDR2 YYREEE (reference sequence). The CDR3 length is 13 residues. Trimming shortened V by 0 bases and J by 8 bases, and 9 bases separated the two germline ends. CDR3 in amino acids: CASSLAGSHEQFF. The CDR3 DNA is TGTGCCAGCAGCTTGGCAGGCAGTCATGAGCAGTTCTTC.

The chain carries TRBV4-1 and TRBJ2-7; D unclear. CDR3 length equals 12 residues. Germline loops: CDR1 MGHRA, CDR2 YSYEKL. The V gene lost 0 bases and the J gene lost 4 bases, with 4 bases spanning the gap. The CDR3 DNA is TGCGCCAGCAGCCAAGATGAGTACGAGCAGTACTTC. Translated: CASSQDEYEQYF.